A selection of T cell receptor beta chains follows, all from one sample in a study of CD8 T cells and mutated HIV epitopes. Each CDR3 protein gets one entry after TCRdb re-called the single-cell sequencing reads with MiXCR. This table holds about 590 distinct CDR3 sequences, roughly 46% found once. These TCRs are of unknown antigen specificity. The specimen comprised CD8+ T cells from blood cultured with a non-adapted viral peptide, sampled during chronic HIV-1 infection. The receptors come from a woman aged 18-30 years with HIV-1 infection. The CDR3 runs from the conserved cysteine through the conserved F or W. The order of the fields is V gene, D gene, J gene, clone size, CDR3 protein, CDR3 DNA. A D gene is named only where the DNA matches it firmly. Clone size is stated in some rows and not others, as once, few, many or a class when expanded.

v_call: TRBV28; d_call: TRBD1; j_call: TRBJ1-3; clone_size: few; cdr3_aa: CASRRQGSGSENTIYF; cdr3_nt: TGTGCCAGCAGACGACAGGGTTCGGGTTCTGAAAACACCATATATTTT
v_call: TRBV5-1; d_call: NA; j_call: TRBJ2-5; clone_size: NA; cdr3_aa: CASSSRGEGERTQYF; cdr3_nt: TGCGCCAGCAGCTCCCGAGGTGAAGGCGAGAGGACCCAGTACTTC
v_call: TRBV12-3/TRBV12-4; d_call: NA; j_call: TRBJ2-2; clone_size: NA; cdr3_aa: CANKQGANTGELFF; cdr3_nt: TGTGCCAACAAACAGGGCGCGAACACCGGGGAGCTGTTTTTT
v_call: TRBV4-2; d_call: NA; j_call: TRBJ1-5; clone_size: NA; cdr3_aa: CASSQTLIRSNEPQHF; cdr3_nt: TGTGCCAGCAGTCAAACCCTTATTAGGAGCAATGAGCCCCAGCATTTT
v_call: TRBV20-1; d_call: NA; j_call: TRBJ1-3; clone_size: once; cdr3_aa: CSARDPGRSGNTIYF; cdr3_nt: TGCAGTGCTAGAGATCCAGGGAGGTCAGGAAACACCATATATTTT
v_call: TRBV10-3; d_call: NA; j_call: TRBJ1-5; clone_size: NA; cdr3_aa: CAIRVSRHGALCSNQPQHF; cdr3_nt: TGTGCCATCAGAGTTAGTCGACATGGGGCACTGTGTAGCAATCAGCCCCAGCATTTT
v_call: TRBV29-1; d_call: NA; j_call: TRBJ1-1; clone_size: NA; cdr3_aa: CSVELQGPQAFF; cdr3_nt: TGCAGCGTGGAGCTACAGGGCCCCCAAGCTTTCTTT
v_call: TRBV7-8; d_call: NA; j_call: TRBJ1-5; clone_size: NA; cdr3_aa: CASSLFGGGIQPQHF; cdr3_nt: TGTGCCAGCAGCTTATTCGGGGGAGGTATTCAGCCCCAGCATTTT
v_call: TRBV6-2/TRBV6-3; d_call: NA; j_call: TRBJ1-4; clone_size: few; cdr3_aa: CASSPGMGLPEKLFF; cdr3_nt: TGTGCCAGCAGTCCAGGGATGGGGCTTCCGGAAAAACTGTTTTTT
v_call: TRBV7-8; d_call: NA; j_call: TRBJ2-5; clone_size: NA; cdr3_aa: CASSLGGAGLGGRDQETQYF; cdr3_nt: TGTGCCAGCAGCTTAGGGGGTGCGGGGCTCGGAGGCCGTGACCAAGAGACCCAGTACTTC
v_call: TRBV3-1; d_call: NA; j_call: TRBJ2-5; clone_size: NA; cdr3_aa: CASSPLLSGETQYF; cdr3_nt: TGTGCCAGCAGCCCGCTCTTGAGTGGAGAGACCCAGTACTTC
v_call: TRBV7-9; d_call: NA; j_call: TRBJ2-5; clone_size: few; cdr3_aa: CASSLPNQETQYF; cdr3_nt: TGTGCCAGCAGCTTACCCAACCAAGAGACCCAGTACTTC
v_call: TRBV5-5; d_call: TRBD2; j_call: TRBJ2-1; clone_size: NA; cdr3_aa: CASSPESGRAGEQFF; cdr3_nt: TGCGCCAGCAGCCCGGAGAGCGGGAGGGCGGGTGAGCAGTTCTTC
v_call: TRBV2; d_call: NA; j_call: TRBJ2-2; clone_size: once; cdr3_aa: CATAPGSCFF; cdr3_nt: NA
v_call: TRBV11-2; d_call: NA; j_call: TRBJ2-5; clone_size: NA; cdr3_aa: CASSSLRETQYF; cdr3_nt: TGTGCCAGCAGCTCCTTGAGGGAGACCCAGTACTTC
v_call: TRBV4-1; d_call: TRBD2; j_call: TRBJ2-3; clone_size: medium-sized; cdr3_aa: CASSAGGDVDTQYF; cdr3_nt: TGCGCCAGCAGCGCCGGGGGGGACGTAGATACGCAGTATTTT
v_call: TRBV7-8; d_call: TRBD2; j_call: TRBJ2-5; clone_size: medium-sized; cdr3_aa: CASSLGGGGGQETQYF; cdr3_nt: TGTGCCAGCAGCTTAGGGGGCGGGGGGGGCCAAGAGACCCAGTACTTC
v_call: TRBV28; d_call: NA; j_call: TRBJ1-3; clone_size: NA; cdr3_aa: CASRVHLHGGNTIYF; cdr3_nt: TGTGCCAGCAGAGTCCATCTACATGGGGGAAACACCATATACTTT
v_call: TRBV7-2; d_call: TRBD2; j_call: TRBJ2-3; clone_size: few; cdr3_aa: CASSLTSGVRDTQYF; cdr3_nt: TGTGCCAGCAGCCTTACTAGCGGGGTGCGGGATACGCAGTATTTT
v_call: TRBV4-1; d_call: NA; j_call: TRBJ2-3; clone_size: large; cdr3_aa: CASSQDGDTQYF; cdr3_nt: TGCGCCAGCAGCCAAGATGGTGATACGCAGTATTTT
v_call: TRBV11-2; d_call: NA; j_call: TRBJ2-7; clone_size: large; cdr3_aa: CASSLDGGDPTYEQYF; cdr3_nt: TGTGCCAGCAGCTTAGATGGAGGGGACCCGACCTACGAGCAGTACTTC
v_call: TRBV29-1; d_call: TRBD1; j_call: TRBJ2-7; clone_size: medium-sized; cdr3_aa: CSVEAIGTGVRYEQYF; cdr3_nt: TGCAGCGTTGAGGCAATCGGGACAGGGGTTCGATACGAGCAGTACTTC
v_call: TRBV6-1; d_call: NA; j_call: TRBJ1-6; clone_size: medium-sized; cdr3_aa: CASSEEGTFSPLHF; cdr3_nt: TGTGCCAGCAGTGAAGAGGGAACATTTTCACCCCTCCACTTT
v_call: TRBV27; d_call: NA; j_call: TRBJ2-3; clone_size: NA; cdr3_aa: CASRGGGAQGDTDTQYF; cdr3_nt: TGTGCCAGCAGAGGGGGGGGGGCACAGGGGGACACAGATACGCAGTATTTT
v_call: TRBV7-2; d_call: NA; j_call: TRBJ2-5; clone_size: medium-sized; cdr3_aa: CASIRGGGETQYF; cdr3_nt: TGTGCCAGCATCCGTGGCGGCGGGGAGACCCAGTACTTC
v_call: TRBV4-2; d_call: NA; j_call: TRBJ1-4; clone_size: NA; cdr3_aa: CVSSQDESGSNEKLFF; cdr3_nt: TGTGTCAGCAGCCAAGATGAGTCCGGCTCGAATGAAAAACTGTTTTTT
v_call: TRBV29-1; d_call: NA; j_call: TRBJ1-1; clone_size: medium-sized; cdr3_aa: CSGGGGTGMNTEAFF; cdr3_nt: TGCAGCGGTGGCGGGGGAACAGGTATGAACACTGAAGCTTTCTTT
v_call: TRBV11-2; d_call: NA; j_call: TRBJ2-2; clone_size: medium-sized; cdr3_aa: CASSPRHPIDTGELFF; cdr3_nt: TGTGCCAGCAGCCCTAGACATCCGATTGACACCGGGGAGCTGTTTTTT
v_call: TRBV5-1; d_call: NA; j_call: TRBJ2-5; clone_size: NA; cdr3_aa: CASSDADRSTDNGETQYF; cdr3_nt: TGCGCCAGCAGCGATGCCGACAGAAGCACAGACAACGGGGAGACCCAGTACTTC
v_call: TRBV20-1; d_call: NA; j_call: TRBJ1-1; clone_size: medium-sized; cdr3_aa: CSASGNPTEAFF; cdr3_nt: TGCAGTGCTTCAGGGAATCCGACTGAAGCTTTCTTT
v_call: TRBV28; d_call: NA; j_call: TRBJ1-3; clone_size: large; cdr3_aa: CASRNQGAGNTIYF; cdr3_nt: TGTGCCAGCAGGAACCAGGGCGCTGGAAACACCATATATTTT
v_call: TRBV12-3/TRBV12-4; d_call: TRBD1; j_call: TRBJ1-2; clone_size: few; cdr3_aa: CASSTRTGAGTGYTF; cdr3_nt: TGTGCCAGCAGTACCCGGACAGGGGCCGGGACTGGCTACACCTTC
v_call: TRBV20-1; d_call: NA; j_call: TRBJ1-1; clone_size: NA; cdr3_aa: CSARDSRDRTEAFF; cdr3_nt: TGCAGTGCTAGAGATTCCCGGGACCGCACTGAAGCTTTCTTT
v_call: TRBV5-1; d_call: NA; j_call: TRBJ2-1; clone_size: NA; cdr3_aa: CPFPLCSYNEQFF; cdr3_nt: TGCCCCTTCCCACTGTGCTCCTACAATGAGCAGTTCTTC
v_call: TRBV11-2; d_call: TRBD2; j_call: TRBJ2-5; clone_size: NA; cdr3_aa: CASSLVLAGEETQYF; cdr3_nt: TGTGCCAGCAGCTTAGTTCTAGCGGGGGAAGAGACCCAGTACTTC
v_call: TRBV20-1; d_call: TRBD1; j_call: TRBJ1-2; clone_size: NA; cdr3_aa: CSATGTAFNYSYTF; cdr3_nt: TGCAGTGCTACCGGGACAGCGTTCAACTATAGCTACACCTTC
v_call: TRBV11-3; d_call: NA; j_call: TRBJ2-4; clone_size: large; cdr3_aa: CASSPPGADIQYF; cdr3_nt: TGTGCCAGCAGCCCACCAGGGGCGGACATTCAGTACTTC
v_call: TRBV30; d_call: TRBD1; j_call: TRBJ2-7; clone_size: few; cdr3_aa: CAWMSDRASSYEQYF; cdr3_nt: TGTGCCTGGATGTCGGACAGGGCGAGCTCCTACGAGCAGTACTTC
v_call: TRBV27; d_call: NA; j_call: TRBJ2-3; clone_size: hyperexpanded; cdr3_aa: CASSPLDSTDTQYF; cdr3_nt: TGTGCCAGCAGTCCCCTCGATAGCACAGATACGCAGTATTTT
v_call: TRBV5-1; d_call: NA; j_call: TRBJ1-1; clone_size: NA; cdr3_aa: CASSLAQRGMGTEAFF; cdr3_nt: TGCGCCAGCAGTTTGGCCCAGCGGGGGATGGGCACTGAAGCTTTCTTT